These 13 T cell receptor beta chains originate from one sample sequenced in a study of control samples from healthy donors and cancer patients. Measured with immunoSEQ multiplex PCR; TCRdb has only the in-frame clones, and not every one. The sample yields around 250,000 clones, roughly four fifths seen once. The sequenced sample consisted of PBMCs. Source of these receptors: a woman aged 60-75 years with lung cancer.

In DNA form, the CDR3 reads TGTGCCAGCAGTTTACGCGCGACCCCTAGCGGGAGGCCATACAATGAGCAGTTCTTC. Translated, it gives CASSLRATPSGRPYNEQFF. V gene TRBV27 combines with J gene TRBJ2-1, with 11 bases that match TRBD2. V gave up 2 bases and J gave up 4 bases; unmatched junction bases: 13. CDR1 is MNHEY and CDR2 is SMNVEV in the germline V gene (reference sequence). CDR3 length: 19 residues.

The sample holds one count of this clone. The chain is built from TRBV7-3 and TRBJ2-3; 11 nucleotides match TRBD2. The J segment lost 4 bases and the V segment lost 4 bases, leaving 7 bases of the junction unmatched. The CDR3 loop spans 16 amino acids. The V gene's germline CDR1 is SGHTA and CDR2 FQGTGA. CDR3: CASSSRLAGWADTQYF. The CDR3 nucleotides are TGTGCCAGCAGCTCAAGACTAGCGGGGTGGGCAGATACGCAGTATTTT.

This chain joins TRBV7-8 and TRBJ2-7; 7 nucleotides agree with TRBD1. V shed 5 bases, J shed 5 bases, and the junction held 12 bases outside the gene matches. This CDR3 is 15 amino acids long. Germline assignment: CDR1 SGHVS and CDR2 FQNEAQ. The CDR3 protein is CASSPYGGQGDEQYF. CDR3 bases: TGTGCCAGCAGCCCCTACGGCGGGCAGGGGGACGAGCAGTACTTC.

This chain joins TRBV5-1 and TRBJ2-1; 9 bases agree with TRBD1. J gave up 6 bases and V 0 bases, and 13 bases lay outside the gene matches. The germline CDR1 and CDR2 sequences are SGHRS and YFSETQ. The CDR3 runs 18 residues. Here the CDR3 reads CASSLARTGVTRINEQFF. CDR3 coding DNA: TGCGCCAGCAGCTTGGCTCGGACAGGGGTCACCAGGATCAATGAGCAGTTCTTC.

The rearrangement joins TRBV3-1 (or the pseudogene TRBV3-2) to TRBJ1-4; 7 bases agree with TRBD1. The V gene end was trimmed by 5 bases and the J gene end by 5 bases; junction bases not matched to a gene: 8. The CDR3 totals 15 residues. Germline-derived CDR1 and CDR2 are LGHDT and YNNKEL (reference sequence). The CDR3 coding sequence is TGTGCCAGCAGCTTCTCGACAGGGAAGAATGAAAAACTGTTTTTT. It translates to CASSFSTGKNEKLFF.

The V and J genes are TRBV11-2 and TRBJ1-1; D is possibly TRBD1 (6 bases). The CDR3 is made up of 15 amino acids. The germline V gene has CDR1 SGHAT and CDR2 FQNNGV. Trimming shortened V by 0 bases and J by 1 base, and 9 bases separated the two germline ends. CDR3 sequence: CASSLEPGANTEAFF. DNA of the CDR3: TGTGCCAGCAGCTTAGAACCGGGGGCGAACACTGAAGCTTTCTTT.

This chain links TRBV3-1 (or the pseudogene TRBV3-2) with TRBJ2-5; TRBD1 might be the D (6 bases). The V gene's germline CDR1 is LGHDT and CDR2 YNNKEL (reference sequence). The CDR3 has 13 residues. With 4 bases removed from V and 3 bases from J, the gap between germline ends came to 9 bases. The DNA for the CDR3 is TGTGCCAGCAGCCTGAGGACAGAAGAGACCCAGTACTTC. This gives the protein CASSLRTEETQYF.

V usage is TRBV2 and J usage is TRBJ2-3; 13 bases fit TRBD2. CDR3 length equals 15 residues. With V trimmed by 4 bases and J by 10 bases, 8 bases remained unmatched. Germline lookup yields CDR1 SNHLY and CDR2 FYNNEI. The CDR3 DNA follows: TGTGCCAGCAGTGCCGGGACTAGCGGGGTTACTTCGCAGTATTTT. Its protein product is CASSAGTSGVTSQYF.

This clone was observed once. The gene calls are TRBV7-3 and TRBJ2-5; 8 bases line up with TRBD2. Germline CDR1 SGHTA, CDR2 FQGTGA. The CDR3 totals 16 residues. The junction had 13 bases not matched to a gene; V was cut back by 5 bases and J by 5 bases. This chain's CDR3 is CASSTSGGRLSETQYF. The CDR3 coding sequence is TGTGCCAGCAGCACTTCCGGCGGGAGGCTTTCGGAGACCCAGTACTTC. Full variable domain (missing parts from reference TRBV7-3 and TRBJ2-5): GAGVSQTPSNKVTEKGKYVELRCDPISGHTALYWYRQSLGQGPEFLIYFQGTGAADDSGLPNDRFFAVRPEGSVSTLKIQRTERGDSAVYLCASSTSGGRLSETQYFGPGTRLLVL.

This clone was detected once. This chain joins TRBV11-2 and TRBJ2-1; TRBD2 is a possible D gene (5 bases). The CDR3 has 14 amino acids. V dropped 1 base and J dropped 7 bases, with 11 bases sitting between them. Germline V gene data show CDR1 as SGHAT and CDR2 as FQNNGV. CDR3 amino acids: CASSLARSGNEQFF. In DNA form, the CDR3 reads TGTGCCAGCAGCTTAGCCCGCTCGGGGAATGAGCAGTTCTTC.

This clone appeared a few times. The chain employs TRBV7-8 and TRBJ2-1; D is ambiguous. CDR1 and CDR2 from the germline V gene are SGHVS and FQNEAQ. V was trimmed by 5 bases and J by 8 bases, leaving 22 bases between them. CDR3 length equals 16 residues. CDR3: CASSRTRPDKGDEQFF. CDR3 nucleotide sequence: TGTGCCAGCAGCCGCACCAGGCCCGACAAAGGAGATGAGCAGTTCTTC.

Remarks on this clone: Other DNA variants within this sample encode the same CDR3. CDR3 residues: CASSLLDEQFF. In DNA form, the CDR3 reads TGTGCCAGCAGCTTATTGGATGAGCAGTTCTTC. This rearrangement joins TRBV11-2 to TRBJ2-1; no firm D call. Trimming took off 2 bases at V and 8 bases at J, with 4 bases between the two ends. This CDR3 is 11 amino acids long. Germline V gene data show CDR1 as SGHAT and CDR2 as FQNNGV.

This clone has at least ten counts. This chain joins TRBV5-1 and TRBJ2-3; TRBD1 agrees at 9 bases. V shed 0 bases and J 5 bases; nucleotides not matched to a gene: 10. The CDR3 has 17 residues. Germline loops: CDR1 SGHRS, CDR2 YFSETQ. CDR3 coding DNA: TGCGCCAGCAGCTTGGCATATACAGGGGGCGGCAGAGATACGCAGTATTTT. Translating gives CASSLAYTGGGRDTQYF.